The 27 T cell receptor beta chains presented below share a single source sample, sequenced in a study of shared clonotypes between healthy human individuals (dated by TCRdb to about 2020). Receptor libraries were prepared by the immunoSEQ multiplex PCR assay. The source is immuneACCESS, and TCRdb retained only in-frame sequences with V and J called. Part of the clones is not carried over; for the studies checked, unresolved V genes explain less than half of this, and the remainder is unexplained. This sample is represented by 2 million to 2.5 million clones; nearly 97% of them were singletons. Roughly 0.13% of the sample is taken by the ten largest. Input material: naive CD4+ T cells sorted from blood. Interpreted using the paper, the cell subset or site label stands for: CD45RA+ positively selected. Receptor source: a young man in good health.

The chain has TRBV5-4 and TRBJ1-2; D gene ambiguous. In germline, CDR1 is SGHNT, CDR2 YYREEE (reference sequence). V was pared by 5 bases and J by 4 bases, with 15 bases between. This CDR3 contains 14 residues. CDR3: CASRPDPTSYGYTF. The CDR3 nucleotides are TGTGCCAGCAGACCGGACCCCACTTCCTATGGCTACACCTTC.

J is TRBJ1-5 and V is TRBV6-6; D call uncertain. The CDR3 spans 15 residues. V was trimmed by 6 bases and J by 0 bases, leaving 12 bases between them. Per the germline V gene, CDR1 is MNHNY and CDR2 is SVGAGI (reference sequence). CDR3: CASSLHLNSNQPQHF. CDR3 nucleotides: TGTGCCAGCAGCCTACACCTTAATAGCAATCAGCCCCAGCATTTT.

CDR3 sequence: CASSYGGSDQGEQYF. Here the CDR3 DNA reads TGTGCCAGCAGTTACGGGGGGTCTGACCAGGGAGAGCAGTACTTC. This chain links TRBV6-6 with TRBJ2-7, with D perhaps TRBD2 (6 bases). Germline lookup yields CDR1 MNHNY and CDR2 SVGAGI (reference sequence). With 2 bases removed from V and 7 bases from J, the gap between germline ends came to 18 bases. The CDR3 extends over 15 amino acids.

The chain joins TRBV11-2 to TRBJ2-7; D possibly corresponds to TRBD1 (5 bases). Trimming took off 3 bases at V and 4 bases at J, with 16 bases between the two ends. The CDR3 extends over 15 amino acids. Germline-derived CDR1 and CDR2 are SGHAT and FQNNGV. The CDR3 is CASSLGLGRDYEQYF. The CDR3 coding sequence is TGTGCCAGCAGCTTGGGTTTGGGCAGGGATTACGAGCAGTACTTC.

The table lists this clone with a count of one. The chain combines TRBV11-2 with TRBJ1-1; no clear D. The length of the CDR3 is 13 residues. Trimming shortened V by 4 bases and J by 1 base, and 7 bases separated the two germline ends. The germline CDR1 and CDR2 sequences are SGHAT and FQNNGV. CDR3 amino acids: CASSWSENTEAFF. The CDR3 DNA reads TGTGCCAGCAGCTGGTCGGAGAACACTGAAGCTTTCTTT.

This clone was found a few times. The chain employs TRBV19 and TRBJ1-6; 8 bases map to TRBD1. The CDR3 consists of 18 residues. Germline CDR1 reads LNHDA; CDR2 reads SQIVND (reference sequence). With 6 bases clipped from V and 0 bases from J, the junction kept 10 bases outside the gene matches. CDR3 residues: CASSLPGQASSYNSPLHF. The CDR3 nucleotides are TGTGCCAGTAGCTTACCGGGACAGGCAAGCTCCTATAATTCACCCCTCCACTTT.

V is TRBV19 and J is TRBJ2-1; TRBD2 matches 12 bases. The CDR3 covers 13 residues. Germline V lookup: CDR1 LNHDA, CDR2 SQIVND (reference sequence). Unmatched junction bases numbered 6, after V lost 6 bases and J lost 12 bases. The CDR3 DNA follows: TGTGCCAGTAGGCTAGCGGGGGGGCATGTGCAGTTCTTC. This sequence encodes CASRLAGGHVQFF. Based on the CDR3 plus reference TRBV19 and TRBJ2-1, the full variable domain is DGGITQSPKYLFRKEGQNVTLSCEQNLNHDAMYWYRQDPGQGLRLIYYSQIVNDFQKGDIAEGYSVSREKKESFPLTVTSAQKNPTAFYLCASRLAGGHVQFFGPGTRLTVL.

CDR3 nucleotide sequence: TGTGCCTGGAGTGTACAGGCCCAAGCTGAAGCTTTCTTT. Its protein is CAWSVQAQAEAFF. The V and J genes are TRBV30 and TRBJ1-1; D possibly corresponds to TRBD1 (5 bases). Deletions cut 0 bases from V and 6 bases from J, with 11 bases between. Germline V CDR1 and CDR2: GTSNPN, SVGIG (reference sequence). The length of the CDR3 is 13 residues.

The chain couples TRBV5-4 to TRBJ2-7; D not resolved. This CDR3 has 13 residues. Germline assignment: CDR1 SGHNT and CDR2 YYREEE (reference sequence). V shed 1 base and J shed 6 bases, with 11 bases lying between them. CDR3 in amino acids: CASSLNLLGEQYF. The DNA for the CDR3 is TGTGCCAGCAGCTTGAACTTATTAGGCGAGCAGTACTTC.

V is TRBV10-2 and J is TRBJ1-2; 8 positions match TRBD1. The J segment lost 0 bases and the V segment lost 6 bases, leaving 9 bases of the junction unmatched. Germline loops: CDR1 WSHSY, CDR2 SAAADI. This CDR3 has 16 residues. CDR3 coding DNA: TGCGCCAGCAGCTGGACCGGACAGGGAGCTAACTATGGCTACACCTTC. Residues: CASSWTGQGANYGYTF.

This rearrangement joins TRBV5-1 to TRBJ2-7, with TRBD1 identical over 7 bases. CDR3 length equals 14 residues. CDR1 SGHRS and CDR2 YFSETQ come from the germline V gene. V lost 0 bases, J lost 6 bases, and 6 bases stayed unmatched. The CDR3 bases are TGCGCCAGCAGCTTGGATAGGGGGCGAAGCGAGCAGTACTTC. The encoded protein is CASSLDRGRSEQYF. The variable domain in full, with the rest retrieved from reference TRBV5-1 and TRBJ2-7, is KAGVTQTPRYLIKTRGQQVTLSCSPISGHRSVSWYQQTPGQGLQFLFEYFSETQRNKGNFPGRFSGRQFSNSRSEMNVSTLELGDSALYLCASSLDRGRSEQYFGPGTRLTVT.

The chain has TRBV4-3 and TRBJ1-5, with D uncertain. The V and J ends lost 0 bases and 4 bases respectively, with 7 bases between them. Germline values: CDR1 LGHNA, CDR2 YSLEER. CDR3 length: 14 residues. The CDR3 region has the DNA TGCGCCAGCAGCCAAGAACGGTGGAATCAGCCCCAGCATTTT. Translating gives CASSQERWNQPQHF.

A few counts support this clone. The V and J genes are TRBV19 and TRBJ1-5; 8 nucleotides agree with TRBD1. Germline V lookup: CDR1 LNHDA, CDR2 SQIVND (reference sequence). Trimming cost V 8 bases and J 4 bases; bases outside gene matches: 16. The length of the CDR3 is 17 residues. The chain's CDR3 is CASGVRIRTGTNQPQHF. DNA of the CDR3: TGTGCCAGTGGAGTTCGGATAAGGACAGGGACTAATCAGCCCCAGCATTTT.

The chain joins TRBV5-8 to TRBJ1-1; D is perhaps TRBD1 (5 bases). CDR1 and CDR2 from the germline V gene are SGHTS and YDEGEE. Between the trimmed V and J ends, which lost 1 base and 1 base, there was a span of 17 bases. This CDR3 has 17 residues. The CDR3 nucleotides read TGTGCCAGCAGCTTGACAGGCCCCAAGAGTCGGAACACTGAAGCTTTCTTT. Translated, it gives CASSLTGPKSRNTEAFF.

This clone was observed a handful of times. The chain recombines TRBV6-6 with TRBJ1-2, with 9 bases fitting TRBD1. The CDR3 consists of 13 residues. V lost 6 bases to trimming and J lost 7 bases; unmatched junction nucleotides: 6. The germline CDR1 and CDR2 sequences are MNHNY and SVGAGI (reference sequence). The CDR3 is CASRKGQGGGYTF. The CDR3 region has the DNA TGTGCCAGCAGAAAGGGACAGGGAGGTGGCTACACCTTC.

This rearrangement joins TRBV6-1 to TRBJ2-7, with 7 bases lining up with TRBD1. Germline loops: CDR1 MNHNS, CDR2 SASEGT. The length of the CDR3 is 12 residues. The V gene end was trimmed by 8 bases and the J gene end by 7 bases; junction bases not matched to a gene: 8. CDR3 DNA sequence: TGTGCCAGCTTGTGGACAGGTGGGGAGCAGTACTTC. Its protein product is CASLWTGGEQYF.

This rearrangement joins TRBV6-1 to TRBJ2-2; D gene unclear. Germline V gives CDR1 MNHNS, CDR2 SASEGT. The CDR3 runs to 15 residues. Trimming stripped 2 bases from V and 0 bases from J, with 7 bases between. CDR3 coding DNA: TGTGCCAGCAGTGAACACGAAGCGAACACCGGGGAGCTGTTTTTT. It yields the protein CASSEHEANTGELFF.

The chain recombines TRBV5-6 with TRBJ1-3; 7 positions match TRBD1. CDR3 length: 16 amino acids. The V segment lost 4 bases and the J segment 4 bases; nucleotides outside the gene matches: 11. Germline V lookup: CDR1 SGHDT, CDR2 YYEEEE. The CDR3 loop is CASSVHRGLAGNTIYF. The DNA for the CDR3 is TGTGCCAGCAGCGTACACAGGGGCCTGGCGGGAAACACCATATATTTT.

The genes are TRBV19 and TRBJ2-5; 9 nucleotides align to TRBD2. This CDR3 is 15 amino acids long. Germline loops: CDR1 LNHDA, CDR2 SQIVND (reference sequence). J gave up 4 bases and V 4 bases, and 7 bases lay outside the gene matches. The CDR3 loop is CASSSSGGSTETQYF. For the CDR3, the DNA is TGTGCCAGTAGTAGTAGCGGGGGCTCCACAGAGACCCAGTACTTC.

The chain links TRBV5-1 to TRBJ1-1, with D maybe TRBD1 (5 bases). The germline V and J ends were trimmed by 7 bases and 0 bases, with 19 bases remaining between them. The CDR3 spans 16 residues. Germline lookup yields CDR1 SGHRS and CDR2 YFSETQ. The CDR3 DNA follows: TGCGCCAGCGCCCCCCGGGCCGGGGGGATGAACACTGAAGCTTTCTTT. Translation: CASAPRAGGMNTEAFF.

The chain couples TRBV2 to TRBJ1-1, with a tentative D call TRBD1 (5 bases). The V and J ends lost 6 bases and 2 bases respectively, with 13 bases between them. This CDR3 is built from 14 residues. Looked up from germline, CDR1 is SNHLY and CDR2 is FYNNEI. The DNA of the CDR3 is TGTGCCAGCAGACTAGCGACAGATAACACTGAAGCTTTCTTT. Protein: CASRLATDNTEAFF. Together with reference TRBV2 and TRBJ1-1, the CDR3 gives the full variable domain: EPEVTQTPSHQVTQMGQEVILRCVPISNHLYFYWYRQILGQKVEFLVSFYNNEISEKSEIFDDQFSVERPDGSNFTLKIRSTKLEDSAMYFCASRLATDNTEAFFGQGTRLTVV.

The V gene is TRBV2, the J gene TRBJ1-1; D not certain. V lost 6 bases to trimming and J lost 0 bases, with 11 bases between them. The germline CDR1 and CDR2 sequences are SNHLY and FYNNEI. This CDR3 is 14 amino acids long. The CDR3 DNA is TGTGCCAGCAGCCCGATACAGATGAACACTGAAGCTTTCTTT. This translates into CASSPIQMNTEAFF.

This clone appeared a single time. The V call is TRBV18, the J call TRBJ1-3; D is unclear. The CDR3 totals 14 residues. V was clipped by 2 bases and J by 1 base, with 6 bases between them. CDR1 and CDR2 from the germline V gene are KGHSH and LQKENI. DNA of the CDR3: TGTGCCAGCTCACCAGCAGATTCTGGAAACACCATATATTTT. It yields the protein CASSPADSGNTIYF.

V gene TRBV7-2 combines with J gene TRBJ2-5; D unclear. Trimming pared 5 bases from V and 5 bases from J, leaving 18 bases between. Germline V gene data show CDR1 as SGHTA and CDR2 as FQGNSA. The CDR3 sequence is 15 residues long. In DNA form, the CDR3 reads TGTGCCAGCAGCACCGTGAGTAGATTTCTGGAGACCCAGTACTTC. Protein: CASSTVSRFLETQYF.

CDR3 sequence (DNA): TGTGCCAGCAGCTTAGCCCATCCGGGAGATACGCAGTATTTT. Its translation: CASSLAHPGDTQYF. The V gene is TRBV7-2, the J gene TRBJ2-3; D call uncertain. The V gene's germline CDR1 is SGHTA and CDR2 FQGNSA. V was trimmed by 0 bases and J by 5 bases, leaving 9 bases between them. CDR3 length: 14 amino acids.

The chain joins TRBV6-1 to TRBJ1-1, with D possibly matching TRBD1 (5 bases). This CDR3 is built from 13 residues. The germline CDR1 and CDR2 sequences are MNHNS and SASEGT. Trimming took 8 bases from V and 2 from J, leaving 12 bases between them. The CDR3: CASQGGGNTEAFF. The CDR3 DNA follows: TGTGCCAGCCAGGGCGGGGGTAACACTGAAGCTTTCTTT.

This chain joins TRBV7-2 and TRBJ1-6; a possible D gene is TRBD1 (6 bases). Trimming left V 8 bases short and J 10 bases short, with 21 bases between. Germline values: CDR1 SGHTA, CDR2 FQGNSA. This CDR3 has 15 amino acids. In DNA, the CDR3 is TGTGCCAGCCGAGCCGGAACAGGGAGGTACTCACCCCTCCACTTT. Amino acid sequence: CASRAGTGRYSPLHF.